Presented here are 20 T cell receptor beta chains from one specimen sequenced in a study of T cell repertoires in cytomegalovirus infection (dated by TCRdb to the late 2010s). TCRdb lists the instrument as Illumina HiSeq 1500. TCRdb reanalyzed the raw reads on its own, using fastp at Q25 for trimming and MiXCR for clone calling, and kept in-frame beta chains. Rows with one shared CDR3 protein collapse into an entry with the most common genes and DNA. The sample table shows around 450,000 distinct CDR3 sequences, and roughly 30% are seen once. The ten largest clones capture roughly 13% of the sample. The sequencing sample was made of PBMCs. Every receptor here comes from a human donor in good health (CMV status not recorded). Some clones in this sample may be carry-over from other donors' samples.

This clonotype was observed a few times. CDR3 in amino acids: CASTVGGTDYEQYF. The CDR3 DNA sequence: TGTGCCAGCACCGTCGGAGGGACAGACTACGAGCAGTACTTC. The V call is TRBV6-2 or TRBV6-3, the J call TRBJ2-7; a possible D gene is TRBD1 (7 bases). Germline loops: CDR1 MNHEY, CDR2 SVGEGT. Trimming shortened V by 7 bases and J by 3 bases, and 16 bases separated the two germline ends. This CDR3 comprises 14 residues.

The CDR3 DNA reads TGTGCCAGCAGTGAATTAGGGGGACCACTTCGTTCCGGTGAGCAGTTCTTC. Translated, it gives CASSELGGPLRSGEQFF. The J gene is TRBJ2-1, the V gene TRBV6-1; the D gene is possibly TRBD1 (6 bases). Trimming took 2 bases from V and 9 from J, leaving 23 bases between them. The CDR3 is 17 amino acids. The germline gives CDR1 MNHNS, CDR2 SASEGT.

Many counts were recorded for this clonotype. The V and J genes are TRBV12-3 or TRBV12-4 and TRBJ1-5, with no clear D. CDR3 size: 15 residues. The V and J ends lost 6 bases and 7 bases respectively, with 19 bases between them. CDR3 sequence (DNA): TGTGCCAGCAGGCCCGCTGCCCAACCCTGGCAGCCCCAGCATTTT. Amino acids: CASRPAAQPWQPQHF.

This clonotype was counted many times. The chain uses TRBV6-1 and TRBJ2-7, with 10 bases aligning to TRBD2. The CDR3 is 15 residues long. Germline CDR1 is MNHNS and CDR2 is SASEGT. V trimming: 3 bases; J trimming: 0 bases; junction bases outside the gene matches: 2. This CDR3 reads CASSERTSGSYEQYF. CDR3 nucleotides: TGTGCCAGCAGTGAGCGGACTAGCGGCTCCTACGAGCAGTACTTC.

This clonotype has a count of ten or more. This chain links TRBV7-2 with TRBJ1-3, with unresolved D. This CDR3 contains 11 residues. V lost 1 base, J lost 8 bases, and 3 bases lay in between. Germline CDR1 and CDR2: SGHTA and FQGNSA. The CDR3 DNA is TGTGCCAGCAGCTTAGGAGACACCATATATTTT. This encodes CASSLGDTIYF.

The V call is TRBV11-2, the J call TRBJ2-3; the match to TRBD2 covers 16 bases. J was trimmed by 6 bases and V by 1 base; bases with no gene match: 4. The germline V gene has CDR1 SGHAT and CDR2 FQNNGV. The CDR3 covers 17 residues. Here the CDR3 reads CASSLGGLAGGGDTQYF. Here the CDR3 DNA reads TGTGCCAGCAGCTTAGGGGGACTAGCGGGGGGGGGCGATACGCAGTATTTT.

This clonotype was seen ten or more times. The chain combines TRBV7-9 with TRBJ2-1, with D unresolved. V shed 0 bases and J shed 3 bases, with 6 bases lying between them. There are 14 residues in the CDR3. Germline assignment: CDR1 SEHNR and CDR2 FQNEAQ (reference sequence). In DNA, the CDR3 is TGTGCCAGCAGCTTAGCCGGTAGCTACAATGAGCAGTTCTTC. It is translated as CASSLAGSYNEQFF.

This clonotype has more than one count but fewer than ten. The CDR3 DNA follows: TGCGCCAGCAGCCAAGTTGGCCGCGCAGGGGGGAGGTCGTACTATGGCTACACCTTC. It is translated as CASSQVGRAGGRSYYGYTF. The chain links TRBV4-1 to TRBJ1-2; 7 nucleotides match TRBD1. Looked up from germline, CDR1 is MGHRA and CDR2 is YSYEKL. The length of the CDR3 is 19 residues. The V segment lost 1 base and the J segment 3 bases; nucleotides outside the gene matches: 17.

The chain links TRBV28 to TRBJ2-5, with D unresolved. V was shortened by 2 bases and J by 7 bases, with 14 bases between the two germline ends. The CDR3 has 14 amino acids. CDR1 is MDHEN, CDR2 SYDVKM, per germline. DNA for the CDR3: TGTGCCAGCAGTTTACCCGACCCGATCGGGACCCAGTACTTC. Its translation: CASSLPDPIGTQYF.

This clonotype turned up a few times. The chain recombines TRBV7-8 with TRBJ2-7; D remains unclear. Trimming pared 2 bases from V and 0 bases from J, leaving 5 bases between. CDR1 is SGHVS, CDR2 FQNEAQ, per germline. The CDR3 consists of 13 residues. This CDR3 reads CASSLTHSYEQYF. DNA for the CDR3: TGTGCCAGCAGCTTAACACACTCCTACGAGCAGTACTTC.

The V gene is TRBV9, the J gene TRBJ2-3, with D unclear. Trimming left V 0 bases short and J 2 bases short, with 7 bases between. Germline CDR1 is SGDLS and CDR2 is YYNGEE. The CDR3 covers 14 residues. The CDR3 coding sequence is TGTGCCAGCAGCGTAGAGGTGATCACAGATACGCAGTATTTT. It encodes CASSVEVITDTQYF. Full variable domain (rest looked up from reference TRBV9 and TRBJ2-3): DSGVTQTPKHLITATGQRVTLRCSPRSGDLSVYWYQQSLDQGLQFLIQYYNGEERAKGNILERFSAQQFPDLHSELNLSSLELGDSALYFCASSVEVITDTQYFGPGTRLTVL.

There are many counts of this clonotype. The gene calls are TRBV7-8 and TRBJ1-1; D is perhaps TRBD1 (6 bases). The CDR3 totals 15 residues. Trimming shortened V by 0 bases and J by 2 bases, and 10 bases separated the two germline ends. From germline, CDR1 is SGHVS and CDR2 FQNEAQ. CDR3 residues: CASSLARTANTEAFF. CDR3 bases: TGTGCCAGCAGCTTAGCGAGGACAGCAAACACTGAAGCTTTCTTT.

V gene TRBV15 combines with J gene TRBJ2-7, with 8 positions matching TRBD2. The CDR3 totals 14 residues. The germline V gene has CDR1 LNHNV and CDR2 YYDKDF (reference sequence). The V segment lost 0 bases and the J segment 7 bases; nucleotides outside the gene matches: 5. Here the CDR3 DNA reads TGTGCCACCAGCAGAGAGGCAGCGGGGGAAGAGCAGTACTTC. Translation: CATSREAAGEEQYF. Combining the CDR3 with reference TRBV15 and TRBJ2-7 gives the whole variable domain DAMVIQNPRYQVTQFGKPVTLSCSQTLNHNVMYWYQQKSSQAPKLLFHYYDKDFNNEADTPDNFQSRRPNTSFCFLDIRSPGLGDTAMYLCATSREAAGEEQYFGPGTRLTVT.

This clonotype was found a few times. The rearrangement joins TRBV20-1 to TRBJ2-3; 9 bases align to TRBD2. There are 15 residues in the CDR3. Trimming at V came to 0 bases and at J to 5 bases, leaving 6 bases not matched to a gene. Germline V gives CDR1 DFQATT, CDR2 SNEGSKA (reference sequence). In nucleotides, the CDR3 is TGCAGTGCTAGAGAGGGGCGGGGGGGCCGAGATACGCAGTATTTT. Its translation: CSAREGRGGRDTQYF.

This clonotype was observed a handful of times. J is TRBJ1-5 and V is TRBV18; 10 bases fit TRBD1. The J segment lost 6 bases and the V segment lost 5 bases, leaving 7 bases of the junction unmatched. This CDR3 region has 15 residues. The germline V gene encodes CDR1 KGHSH and CDR2 LQKENI. The CDR3 loop is CASSGGTGESQPQHF. In DNA form, the CDR3 reads TGTGCCAGCTCAGGCGGGACAGGGGAAAGTCAGCCCCAGCATTTT. Full variable domain (rest looked up from reference TRBV18 and TRBJ1-5): NAGVMQNPRHLVRRRGQEARLRCSPMKGHSHVYWYRQLPEEGLKFMVYLQKENIIDESGMPKERFSAEFPKEGPSILRIQQVVRGDSAAYFCASSGGTGESQPQHFGDGTRLSIL.

The chain uses TRBV4-1 and TRBJ1-2, with D possibly matching TRBD1 (5 bases). Germline V gives CDR1 MGHRA, CDR2 YSYEKL. V lost 0 bases and J 4 bases, leaving 15 bases between the germline ends. The CDR3 sequence is 16 residues long. CDR3 nucleotide sequence: TGCGCCAGCAGCCAAGATGAGGCAGGGTACTCCTATGGCTACACCTTC. Translation gives CASSQDEAGYSYGYTF.

This sequence joins TRBV7-2 and TRBJ2-7, with a tentative D call TRBD1 (7 bases). The V gene's germline CDR1 is SGHTA and CDR2 FQGNSA. Trimming left V 2 bases short and J 4 bases short, with 12 bases between. This CDR3 contains 14 residues. The CDR3 loop is CASSLSAGGYEQYF. In DNA form, the CDR3 reads TGTGCCAGCAGCTTATCTGCAGGGGGGTACGAGCAGTACTTC.

With respect to this clonotype: Mismatch with germline at one junction end may stem from a read error. The CDR3 DNA reads TGTGCCAGCAGCCACTCCCAGGCTTTGAACACTGAAGCTTTCTTT. Amino acid sequence: CASSHSQALNTEAFF. The chain employs TRBV4-1 and TRBJ1-1; D unresolved. Germline CDR1 and CDR2: MGHRA and YSYEKL. The CDR3 consists of 15 residues.

This clonotype has only a few counts. V gene TRBV2 combines with J gene TRBJ1-3; 7 bases fit TRBD1. Germline V CDR1 and CDR2: SNHLY, FYNNEI. The CDR3 contains 14 residues. Trimming took 4 bases from V and 7 from J; bases not matched to a gene: 7. CDR3 sequence (DNA): TGTGCCAGCAGTGGCCCGACAGGGAGGAACACCATATATTTT. Encoded protein: CASSGPTGRNTIYF.

As regards this clonotype: One end of the junction does not line up with germline, which may come from a read error. CDR3 nucleotide sequence: TGTGCAAGCAGCTTATTAGTAACTGAAGATTTCTTT. This codes for CASSLLVTEDFF. J is TRBJ1-1 and V is TRBV7-2; D not resolved. The CDR3 extends over 12 amino acids. Germline lookup yields CDR1 SGHTA and CDR2 FQGNSA. The entire variable domain, with the rest obtained from reference TRBV7-2 and TRBJ1-1, is as follows: GAGVSQSPSNKVTEKGKDVELRCDPISGHTALYWYRQSLGQGLEFLIYFQGNSAPDKSGLPSDRFSAERTGGSVSTLTIQRTQQEDSAVYLCASSLLVTEDFFGQGTRLTVV.